The clone carrying this T cell receptor beta chain has only a few counts. Its matching antigen is unknown. This specimen comes from a study of molecular identifiers for immune sequencing clone quantification. Naive CD8 T cells were picked out by sorting for CD8+CD4-CCR7+CD45RA+. Overall study findings and caveats: Clones that exceeded 20 RNA copies held over 99% of effector molecules, yet under 1% in naive cells. Underestimated sizes of highly expanded clones could result from identical TCR molecules that share a barcode.

Via MiXCR, TCRdb re-called the PCR reads, giving one row per CDR3 protein. The sample carries hundreds of thousands of distinct CDR3 sequences, 24% recorded once. The receptor was derived from a human donor in good health. Some libraries in this study had Jurkat cell RNA spiked in. The source material was naive CD8+ T cells from blood, with Jurkat cell RNA spiked in. Regarding subset: FACS-sorted CD8+CD4-CCR7+CD45RA+ naive T cells.

The chain's CDR3 is CASSTPQDSRAYEQYF. Written as DNA, the CDR3 is TGTGCCAGCAGCACTCCTCAGGACAGTAGGGCCTACGAGCAGTACTTC. The rearrangement links TRBV7-9 to TRBJ2-7, with a tentative D call TRBD1 (6 bases). Germline V gives CDR1 SEHNR, CDR2 FQNEAQ (reference sequence). This CDR3 is 16 amino acids long. V lost 5 bases and J lost 2, with 19 bases in between.